These T cell receptor beta chains were read from a single sample in a study of T cell responses to AZD1222 COVID-19 vaccine. Here immunoSEQ multiplex PCR was the method, and the copy in TCRdb shows in-frame clones only, minus some. Altogether 150,000 or so clones are present, 80% to 90% being singletons, with the ten largest covering roughly 4.7%. The specimen was peripheral blood, collected on day 0 of AZD1222 vaccination. The origin of the receptors is an adult in good health. CDR3s include the opening cysteine and the closing phenylalanine or tryptophan. The order of the fields is clone size, V gene, D gene, J gene, CDR3 protein, CDR3 DNA. A D gene is named only where the DNA matches it firmly. Size is omitted from some rows. Given values are once, few, many or a class for expanded clones.

clone_size: -
v_call: TRBV28
d_call: TRBD1
j_call: TRBJ1-2
cdr3_aa: CASSHHPDRAGGYTF
cdr3_nt: TGTGCCAGCAGTCACCACCCGGACAGGGCGGGAGGCTACACCTTC

clone_size: -
v_call: TRBV20-1
d_call: TRBD1
j_call: TRBJ1-1
cdr3_aa: CSAEGGQGAFF
cdr3_nt: TGCAGTGCAGAAGGGGGACAGGGAGCTTTCTTT

clone_size: -
v_call: TRBV6-4
d_call: -
j_call: TRBJ2-3
cdr3_aa: CASSDSVLASDTQYF
cdr3_nt: TGTGCCAGCAGTGACTCGGTGTTAGCTTCAGATACGCAGTATTTT

clone_size: -
v_call: TRBV28
d_call: -
j_call: TRBJ2-1
cdr3_aa: CASSLIREKYEQFF
cdr3_nt: TGTGCCAGCAGTTTGATCCGGGAGAAATATGAGCAGTTCTTC

clone_size: -
v_call: TRBV6-4
d_call: -
j_call: TRBJ2-1
cdr3_aa: CASSDTPGLEQFF
cdr3_nt: TGTGCCAGCAGTGACACCCCCGGACTTGAGCAGTTCTTC

clone_size: -
v_call: TRBV9
d_call: TRBD2
j_call: TRBJ2-7
cdr3_aa: CASSVGLGGAGAREQYF
cdr3_nt: TGTGCCAGCAGCGTAGGGCTTGGAGGAGCGGGGGCGAGGGAGCAGTACTTC

clone_size: -
v_call: TRBV10-3
d_call: -
j_call: TRBJ1-1
cdr3_aa: CAISDLDATNTEAFF
cdr3_nt: TGTGCCATCAGTGACTTAGACGCCACGAACACTGAAGCTTTCTTT

clone_size: -
v_call: TRBV5-6
d_call: -
j_call: TRBJ1-4
cdr3_aa: CASSLWAGAGKLFF
cdr3_nt: TGTGCCAGCAGCTTATGGGCAGGGGCAGGAAAACTGTTTTTT

clone_size: -
v_call: TRBV5-1
d_call: TRBD1
j_call: TRBJ2-1
cdr3_aa: CASSLQLQGVASYNEQFF
cdr3_nt: TGCGCCAGCAGCTTACAGTTGCAGGGGGTTGCCTCCTACAATGAGCAGTTCTTC

clone_size: -
v_call: TRBV18
d_call: -
j_call: TRBJ1-4
cdr3_aa: CASSPRLTTNEKLFF
cdr3_nt: TGTGCCAGCTCACCTCGCCTCACAACTAATGAAAAACTGTTTTTT

clone_size: -
v_call: TRBV14
d_call: -
j_call: TRBJ2-7
cdr3_aa: CASSQERSGWYEQYF
cdr3_nt: TGTGCCAGCAGCCAAGAGAGGAGCGGGTGGTACGAGCAGTACTTC

clone_size: -
v_call: TRBV3-1/TRBV3-2
d_call: -
j_call: TRBJ1-4
cdr3_aa: CASSLIPGRGEKLFF
cdr3_nt: TGTGCCAGCAGCCTAATACCGGGGAGGGGTGAAAAACTGTTTTTT

clone_size: -
v_call: TRBV7-9
d_call: TRBD2
j_call: TRBJ2-1
cdr3_aa: CASSSIAGGPREQFF
cdr3_nt: TGTGCCAGCAGCTCCATAGCGGGAGGGCCGCGAGAGCAGTTCTTC

clone_size: -
v_call: TRBV28
d_call: -
j_call: TRBJ2-1
cdr3_aa: CASTPRSGHFF
cdr3_nt: TGTGCCAGCACCCCCCGGTCGGGACACTTCTTC

clone_size: -
v_call: TRBV4-1
d_call: TRBD2
j_call: TRBJ2-1
cdr3_aa: CASSPTSGEYNEQFF
cdr3_nt: TGCGCCAGCAGTCCTACTAGCGGGGAATACAATGAGCAGTTCTTC

clone_size: once
v_call: TRBV28
d_call: TRBD1
j_call: TRBJ1-1
cdr3_aa: CASSLGTGGFAEAFF
cdr3_nt: TGTGCCAGCAGCCTGGGGACAGGGGGCTTCGCTGAAGCTTTCTTT

clone_size: -
v_call: TRBV29-1
d_call: TRBD1
j_call: TRBJ1-1
cdr3_aa: CSVGDSRNTEAFF
cdr3_nt: TGCAGCGTTGGGGACAGCAGGAACACTGAAGCTTTCTTT

clone_size: -
v_call: TRBV29-1
d_call: TRBD1
j_call: TRBJ1-3
cdr3_aa: CSVEDRHSGNTIYF
cdr3_nt: TGCAGCGTTGAGGACAGGCACTCTGGAAACACCATATATTTT

clone_size: -
v_call: TRBV6-1
d_call: TRBD1
j_call: TRBJ1-2
cdr3_aa: CASSEAPDRGYGYTF
cdr3_nt: TGTGCCAGCAGTGAAGCCCCTGACAGGGGTTATGGCTACACCTTC

clone_size: -
v_call: TRBV6-2/TRBV6-3
d_call: -
j_call: TRBJ2-5
cdr3_aa: CASSYEEETQYF
cdr3_nt: TGTGCCAGCAGTTACGAGGAGGAGACCCAGTACTTC

clone_size: -
v_call: TRBV11-3
d_call: TRBD2
j_call: TRBJ2-3
cdr3_aa: CASSLVPLTSGRRADTQYF
cdr3_nt: TGTGCCAGCAGCTTAGTCCCCCTTACTAGCGGGAGACGAGCAGATACGCAGTATTTT

clone_size: -
v_call: TRBV5-1
d_call: -
j_call: TRBJ1-2
cdr3_aa: CASSLVWGNYGYTF
cdr3_nt: TGCGCCAGCAGCTTGGTGTGGGGTAACTATGGCTACACCTTC

clone_size: -
v_call: TRBV5-4
d_call: -
j_call: TRBJ2-5
cdr3_aa: CASSLDTGGETQYF
cdr3_nt: TGTGCCAGCAGCCTAGACACCGGCGGGGAGACCCAGTACTTC

clone_size: -
v_call: TRBV2
d_call: -
j_call: TRBJ1-2
cdr3_aa: CASSILGGPDGYTF
cdr3_nt: TGTGCCAGCAGTATTTTAGGGGGGCCAGATGGCTACACCTTC

clone_size: -
v_call: TRBV10-1
d_call: -
j_call: TRBJ1-4
cdr3_aa: CATQPAINEKLFF
cdr3_nt: TGCGCCACTCAGCCGGCCATTAATGAAAAACTGTTTTTT

clone_size: -
v_call: TRBV4-2
d_call: -
j_call: TRBJ2-1
cdr3_aa: CASSQTAYSYNEQFF
cdr3_nt: TGTGCCAGCAGCCAAACAGCTTACTCCTACAATGAGCAGTTCTTC

clone_size: -
v_call: TRBV28
d_call: -
j_call: TRBJ1-5
cdr3_aa: CASRQGSGYQPQHF
cdr3_nt: TGTGCCAGCAGACAAGGATCTGGGTATCAGCCCCAGCATTTT

clone_size: few
v_call: TRBV7-8
d_call: -
j_call: TRBJ1-1
cdr3_aa: CASSLGAGRRRNTEAFF
cdr3_nt: TGTGCCAGCAGCTTAGGGGCAGGACGGAGAAGAAACACTGAAGCTTTCTTT

clone_size: -
v_call: TRBV28
d_call: TRBD2
j_call: TRBJ2-7
cdr3_aa: CASRDSPGLAKPSSYEQYF
cdr3_nt: TGTGCCAGCAGGGACAGCCCGGGACTAGCGAAACCTAGCTCCTACGAGCAGTACTTC

clone_size: -
v_call: TRBV5-1
d_call: -
j_call: TRBJ2-7
cdr3_aa: CASSFGSGGYEQYF
cdr3_nt: TGCGCCAGCAGCTTTGGAAGCGGTGGCTACGAGCAGTACTTC

clone_size: -
v_call: TRBV15
d_call: -
j_call: TRBJ1-1
cdr3_aa: CATSRERARTEENTEAFF
cdr3_nt: TGTGCCACCAGCAGAGAAAGGGCAAGGACAGAAGAAAACACTGAAGCTTTCTTT

clone_size: -
v_call: TRBV2
d_call: -
j_call: TRBJ1-4
cdr3_aa: CASSLTLKPRGINEKLFF
cdr3_nt: TGTGCCAGCAGCCTCACATTGAAGCCCCGAGGGATTAATGAAAAACTGTTTTTT

clone_size: -
v_call: TRBV28
d_call: TRBD1
j_call: TRBJ1-2
cdr3_aa: CASRPWDRENYGYTF
cdr3_nt: TGTGCCAGCAGACCTTGGGACAGAGAAAACTATGGCTACACCTTC

clone_size: -
v_call: TRBV7-8
d_call: -
j_call: TRBJ1-6
cdr3_aa: CASSLVWSPLYNSPLHF
cdr3_nt: TGTGCCAGCAGCTTAGTTTGGTCTCCCCTTTATAATTCACCCCTCCACTTT

clone_size: -
v_call: TRBV6-5
d_call: TRBD1
j_call: TRBJ1-2
cdr3_aa: CASWDSVRGYTF
cdr3_nt: TGTGCCAGCTGGGACAGTGTGCGTGGCTACACCTTC

clone_size: -
v_call: TRBV18
d_call: -
j_call: TRBJ1-5
cdr3_aa: CASSTDGKDQPQHF
cdr3_nt: TGTGCCAGCTCAACGGACGGGAAGGATCAGCCCCAGCATTTT

clone_size: -
v_call: TRBV5-1
d_call: -
j_call: TRBJ2-7
cdr3_aa: CASSLAYGGYEQYF
cdr3_nt: TGCGCCAGCAGCTTGGCCTACGGGGGCTACGAGCAGTACTTC

clone_size: -
v_call: TRBV19
d_call: -
j_call: TRBJ1-1
cdr3_aa: CASSITAASPTEAFF
cdr3_nt: TGTGCCAGTAGTATAACAGCAGCGTCACCCACTGAAGCTTTCTTT

clone_size: -
v_call: TRBV13
d_call: -
j_call: TRBJ1-1
cdr3_aa: CASSGSVTAEAFF
cdr3_nt: TGTGCCAGCAGCGGCTCTGTGACCGCTGAAGCTTTCTTT

clone_size: many
v_call: TRBV7-2
d_call: -
j_call: TRBJ2-7
cdr3_aa: CASSLSKGGSYEQYF
cdr3_nt: TGTGCCAGCAGCTTAAGTAAAGGGGGCTCCTACGAGCAGTACTTC

clone_size: -
v_call: TRBV30
d_call: TRBD1
j_call: TRBJ1-5
cdr3_aa: CAWSPGGGSQPQHF
cdr3_nt: TGTGCCTGGTCCCCGGGAGGGGGCTCTCAGCCCCAGCATTTT

clone_size: -
v_call: TRBV3-1/TRBV3-2
d_call: -
j_call: TRBJ1-5
cdr3_aa: CASSHLGGGGQPQHF
cdr3_nt: TGTGCCAGCAGCCACTTAGGGGGGGGAGGTCAGCCCCAGCATTTT

clone_size: -
v_call: TRBV7-9
d_call: -
j_call: TRBJ1-5
cdr3_aa: CASSIGYPGDNQPQHF
cdr3_nt: TGTGCCAGCAGCATTGGTTATCCAGGGGACAATCAGCCCCAGCATTTT

clone_size: once
v_call: TRBV7-9
d_call: TRBD1
j_call: TRBJ1-3
cdr3_aa: CASSLFQGARNTIYF
cdr3_nt: TGTGCCAGCAGCTTATTCCAGGGGGCTAGAAACACCATATATTTT